This T cell receptor beta chain came from a study of blood T cell repertoires in COVID-19. Original processing notes: From reference gene primer amplification, estimates of nucleated cell counts were derived. The table came from immunoSEQ multiplex PCR; TCRdb's copy has only in-frame clones and leaves some out. That table is the source of V, J and clone size, and D and trimming were worked out from the DNA. The sample contains under 130,000 clones, roughly 90% of which appear only once. Germline V gene sequence: CDR1 MDHEN, CDR2 SYDVKM. The CDR3 has 16 amino acids. V lost 4 bases, J lost 1 base, and 16 bases lay in between.

The sequence derives from a woman aged 55-69 years with acute or convalescent COVID-19. Sequences were obtained from peripheral blood. The chain uses TRBV28 and TRBJ1-1; a possible D gene is TRBD1 (6 bases). The CDR3 region is CASSSRPGGANTEAFF. The CDR3 DNA is TGTGCCAGCAGTTCACGTCCGGGGGGCGCGAACACTGAAGCTTTCTTT.